The TCR beta chain under discussion was sequenced for a study of T cell responses to AZD1222 COVID-19 vaccine (dated by TCRdb to the early 2020s). With regard to the full study: AZD1222 recipients given second doses at about 4 weeks or at about 12 weeks were pooled, since spike-specific TCR depth and breadth were not found to differ between the two schedules. TCR sequencing covered some 240 trial participants: 207 given two doses of AZD1222 and approximately 26 given two doses of MenACWY control vaccine. Trial participants were enrolled into age subgroups of 18-55, 56-69 and 70-plus years, which contained approximately 150, 28 and 58 TCR-sequenced participants, respectively. Beyond this particular receptor, the publication reports: Only five to seven AZD1222 recipients were SARS-CoV-2 seropositive at baseline, limiting conclusions about previously exposed vaccinees. No day 14 peak-response samples were available, so repertoires were characterized only after the peak T cell response. The whole spike protein was spanned by vaccine-associated CD4 TCRs, and dominant responses were seen in regions 160-218 and 743-854. In the small 56-69-year group, the increase in depth fell short of significance, most likely because of low power. Most participants were white British and females outnumbered males, and the authors suggested that clonal diversity may have been underestimated. Epitopes outside the regions mutated in the B.1.351 and B.1.1.7 variants were reportedly recognized by nearly half of the unique spike-specific TCRs. A significant rise in spike-specific TCR breadth and depth was observed after two AZD1222 doses relative to day 0 and relative to MenACWY recipients.

The CDR3 regions of human TCRbeta chains were analyzed by immunosequencing. In the original analysis: Repertoire TCRs were matched against a reference library of SARS-CoV-2-specific TCRs generated with the MIRA antigen-specificity platform. Breadth meant the fraction of unique TCRs that were SARS-CoV-2-associated, whereas depth meant the fraction of total T cells that were SARS-CoV-2-associated. Using the MIRA data, every spike-specific TCR was mapped to the spike region that the TCR reacted to and assigned to either a CD4 or a CD8 class. Log10-transformed breadth and depth values were compared by one-way ANOVA with Sidak's multiple comparisons tests. TCRdb re-hosts the immuneACCESS table, in-frame sequences only. Its copies lack some clones; in the studies checked, an unresolved V gene accounts for under half of them, and the cause for the rest is not known. V, J and clone size derive from that table, while D and trimming were established from the DNA sequence. The sample table lists about 88,000 clones, roughly nine tenths of them with a count of one. The leading ten clones occupy around 4% of the sample.

Worth noting for this clone: There is no known antigen for this receptor. The input lacks base qualities; no much larger clone sits a single base away.

The CDR3 holds 14 amino acids from the cysteine to the phenylalanine. Only CDR3 DNA is held: 42 bases, read in frame from base 1. The junction shows trimming of 6 bases on V and 5 bases on J, and the gene matches do not reach 7 bases of it. The germline V gene (reference sequence) provides CDR1 LGHDT and CDR2 YNNKEL. The time point label on this specimen signifies: baseline before first vaccination. Samples from vaccinated people were obtained from the UK trials COV001 and COV002, which included a single-blind randomized controlled phase 2/3 trial of AZD1222 (ChAdOx1 nCoV-19) in healthy adults. For TCRbeta chain sequencing, PBMC samples were collected from trial participants at day 0 and at day 28 after the second dose.

The sample consisted of peripheral blood, taken on day 0 of AZD1222 vaccination. The sequence was collected from an adult in good health. The V and J genes are TRBV3-1 (or the pseudogene TRBV3-2) and TRBJ1-2, and 9 bases in between align with TRBD1. The CDR3 loop reads CASSDRGSDYGYTF. The DNA reads TGTGCCAGCAGTGACAGGGGGTCGGATTATGGCTACACCTTC.